This T cell receptor delta chain was sequenced in a study of gamma-delta T cells after stem cell transplantation. Per germline, CDR1 GEAIGNYY and CDR2 EKD. The ends were cut back, 0 bases at V and 0 bases at J, with 17 bases in the middle. The CDR3 loop spans 20 amino acids. TCRdb called clones from the RT-PCR reads again using CATT. The profile covers 2,000 to 3,000 delta-chain clones, with around 6% appearing a single time and 26% taken by the ten largest. In its sample, this clone ranks as medium-sized (0.01 to 0.1%). Sample: gamma-delta T cells. The gene calls are TRDV2 and TRDJ3, with D hard to call. The clonotype comes from a human donor. It is not recorded whose cells these are; they may come from a transplant donor. The CDR3 protein is CACDTAESTEHSWDTRQMFF. CDR3 nucleotide sequence: TGTGCCTGTGACACCGCGGAGTCTACGGAACACTCCTGGGACACCCGACAGATGTTTTTC.